Listed below are T cell receptor beta chains from one sample, sequenced in a study of response to subunit inactivated influenza vaccine. TCRdb passed the RT-PCR reads through MiXCR, listing each CDR3 protein once. The repertoire holds around 580,000 distinct CDR3 sequences, 14% seen once, with over 8.5% in the top ten. This sample comprised PBMCs from blood, obtained about 13 days after vaccination. Every receptor here comes from a man aged 50 or older who received an inactivated influenza vaccine. Each CDR3 is given with its conserved first and last residue. D genes are given only for firm matches. Clone size is not always given. Where it is, it says once, few, many or a class for expanded clones.

j_call: TRBJ1-1
v_call: TRBV6-2/TRBV6-3
d_call: .
clone_size: .
cdr3_nt: TGTTCCAGCAGTTACGGTCGGGCGCAGGACACTGAAGCTTTCTTT
cdr3_aa: CSSSYGRAQDTEAFF

j_call: TRBJ2-7
v_call: TRBV7-9
d_call: .
clone_size: .
cdr3_nt: TGTGCCAGCAGCCTAGACACCGATCCCTACGAGCAGTACTTC
cdr3_aa: CASSLDTDPYEQYF

j_call: TRBJ1-5
v_call: TRBV19
d_call: .
clone_size: few
cdr3_nt: TGTGCCAGTAGTATTCCTTATCAGCCCCAGCATTTT
cdr3_aa: CASSIPYQPQHF

j_call: TRBJ1-5
v_call: TRBV20-1
d_call: TRBD1
clone_size: .
cdr3_nt: TGCAGTGCTAGAGATGTAGGGGGCGGCAATCAGCCCCAGCATTTT
cdr3_aa: CSARDVGGGNQPQHF

j_call: TRBJ2-3
v_call: TRBV7-2
d_call: TRBD2
clone_size: few
cdr3_nt: TGTGCCAGCAGCATTACTAGCGGCACAGATACGCAGTATTTT
cdr3_aa: CASSITSGTDTQYF

j_call: TRBJ2-2
v_call: TRBV19
d_call: TRBD1
clone_size: .
cdr3_nt: TGTGCCAGTAGGTCGACAGGGGGCTGGAACACCGGGGAGCTGTTTTTT
cdr3_aa: CASRSTGGWNTGELFF

j_call: TRBJ2-7
v_call: TRBV5-6
d_call: TRBD1
clone_size: many
cdr3_nt: TGTGCCAGCAGCTTGAGGAGGGACAGGGGAGTCGAGCAGTACTTC
cdr3_aa: CASSLRRDRGVEQYF

j_call: TRBJ1-3
v_call: TRBV4-3
d_call: .
clone_size: many
cdr3_nt: TGCGCCAGCAGCCAAGATTGGGGATACACCATATATTTT
cdr3_aa: CASSQDWGYTIYF

j_call: TRBJ1-6
v_call: TRBV12-3/TRBV12-4
d_call: .
clone_size: .
cdr3_nt: TGTGCCAGCAGTTTAGAAGGACAGTCCGCGATAAATTCACCCCTCCACTTT
cdr3_aa: CASSLEGQSAINSPLHF

j_call: TRBJ1-1
v_call: TRBV18
d_call: .
clone_size: .
cdr3_nt: TGTGCCAGCTCACAGGATGGCACTGAAGCTTTCTTT
cdr3_aa: CASSQDGTEAFF

j_call: TRBJ1-1
v_call: TRBV2
d_call: .
clone_size: .
cdr3_nt: TGTGCCAGCAGTACACGACCGAAAGCTTTCTTT
cdr3_aa: CASSTRPKAFF

j_call: TRBJ2-1
v_call: TRBV7-8
d_call: .
clone_size: .
cdr3_nt: TGTGCCAGCAGCCCCCTAGGGGGGAGGGCCTCTGAGCAGTTCTTC
cdr3_aa: CASSPLGGRASEQFF